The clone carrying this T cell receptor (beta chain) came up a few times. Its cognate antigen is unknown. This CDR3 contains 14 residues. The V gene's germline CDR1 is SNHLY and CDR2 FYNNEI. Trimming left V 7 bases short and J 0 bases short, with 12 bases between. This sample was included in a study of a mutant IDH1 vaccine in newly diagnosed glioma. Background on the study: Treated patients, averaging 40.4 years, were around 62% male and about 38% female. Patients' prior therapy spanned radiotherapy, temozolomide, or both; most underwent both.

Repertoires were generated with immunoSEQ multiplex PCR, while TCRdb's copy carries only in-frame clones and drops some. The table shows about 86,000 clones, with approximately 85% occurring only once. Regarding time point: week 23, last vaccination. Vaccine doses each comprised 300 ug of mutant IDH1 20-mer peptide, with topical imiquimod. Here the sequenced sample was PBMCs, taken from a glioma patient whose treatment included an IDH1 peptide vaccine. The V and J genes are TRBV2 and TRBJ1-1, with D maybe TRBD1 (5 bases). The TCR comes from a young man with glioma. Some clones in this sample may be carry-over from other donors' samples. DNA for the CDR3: TGTGCCAGCATCCCCCAGGGCATGAACACTGAAGCTTTCTTT. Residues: CASIPQGMNTEAFF.